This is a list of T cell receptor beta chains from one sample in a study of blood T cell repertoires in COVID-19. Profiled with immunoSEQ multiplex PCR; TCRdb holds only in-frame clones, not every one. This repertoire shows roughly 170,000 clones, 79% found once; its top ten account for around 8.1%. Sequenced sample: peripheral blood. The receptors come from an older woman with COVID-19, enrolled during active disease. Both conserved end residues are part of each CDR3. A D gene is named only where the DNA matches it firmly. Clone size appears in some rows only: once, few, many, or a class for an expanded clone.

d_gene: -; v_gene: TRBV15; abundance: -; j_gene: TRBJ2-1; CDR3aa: CATSRDRNRVEQFF; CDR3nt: TGTGCCACCAGCAGAGATCGAAACAGGGTTGAGCAGTTCTTC
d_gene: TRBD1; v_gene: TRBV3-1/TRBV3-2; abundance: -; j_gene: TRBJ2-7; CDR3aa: CASSSGTGTYEQYF; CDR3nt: TGTGCCAGCAGCTCCGGGACAGGTACCTACGAGCAGTACTTC
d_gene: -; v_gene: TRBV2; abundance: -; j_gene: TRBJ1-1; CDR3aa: CASSEVESLEAFF; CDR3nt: TGTGCCAGCAGTGAAGTAGAGTCCTTAGAAGCTTTCTTT
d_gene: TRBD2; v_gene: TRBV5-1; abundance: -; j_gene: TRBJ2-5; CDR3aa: CASSLRSAGGWETQYF; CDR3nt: TGCGCCAGCAGCTTGAGATCAGCCGGGGGGTGGGAGACCCAGTACTTC
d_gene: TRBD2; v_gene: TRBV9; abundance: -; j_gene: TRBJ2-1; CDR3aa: CASSAPLEEAGAPEAHEQFF; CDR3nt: TGTGCCAGCAGCGCCCCTCTCGAGGAGGCGGGAGCCCCCGAGGCACACGAGCAGTTCTTC
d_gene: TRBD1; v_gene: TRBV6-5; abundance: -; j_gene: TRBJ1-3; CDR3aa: CATDRDVGTIYF; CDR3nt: TGTGCCACGGACAGGGATGTTGGCACCATATATTTT
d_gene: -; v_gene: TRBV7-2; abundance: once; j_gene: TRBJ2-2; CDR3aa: CASSLGHRIGELFF; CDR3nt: TGTGCCAGCAGCTTAGGGCACAGGATCGGGGAGCTGTTTTTT
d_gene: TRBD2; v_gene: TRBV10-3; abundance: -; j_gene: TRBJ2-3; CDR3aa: CATCPGGAGDTQYF; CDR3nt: TGTGCCACCTGCCCGGGAGGAGCGGGAGATACGCAGTATTTT
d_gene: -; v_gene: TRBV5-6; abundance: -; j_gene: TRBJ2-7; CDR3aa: CASSSGTRVGEQYF; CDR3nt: TGTGCCAGCAGCTCGGGAACCCGCGTGGGGGAGCAGTACTTC
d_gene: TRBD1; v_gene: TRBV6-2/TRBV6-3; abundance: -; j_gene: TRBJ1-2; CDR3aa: CASSYGTGDYYGYTF; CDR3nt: TGTGCCAGCAGTTACGGAACAGGGGATTATTATGGCTACACCTTC
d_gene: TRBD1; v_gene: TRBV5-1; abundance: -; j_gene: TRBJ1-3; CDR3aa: CATSLGTGTENTIYF; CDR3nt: TGCGCCACCTCGTTAGGAACCGGGACAGAAAACACCATATATTTT
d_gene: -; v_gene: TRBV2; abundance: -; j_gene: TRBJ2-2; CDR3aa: CASAGFGELFF; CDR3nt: TGTGCCAGCGCGGGGTTCGGGGAGCTGTTTTTT
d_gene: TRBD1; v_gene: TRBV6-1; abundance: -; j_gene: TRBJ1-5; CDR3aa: CASSDGTDGRPQHF; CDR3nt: TGTGCCAGCAGTGACGGGACAGACGGTCGGCCCCAGCATTTT
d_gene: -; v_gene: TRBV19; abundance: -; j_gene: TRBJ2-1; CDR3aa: CASSRTPREQFF; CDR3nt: TGTGCCAGTAGTAGAACCCCGCGGGAGCAGTTCTTC
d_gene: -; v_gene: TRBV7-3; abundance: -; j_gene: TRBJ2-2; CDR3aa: CASRQGPRTGELFF; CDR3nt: TGTGCCAGCAGGCAGGGGCCGAGAACCGGGGAGCTGTTTTTT
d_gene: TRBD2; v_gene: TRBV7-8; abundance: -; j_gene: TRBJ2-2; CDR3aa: CASSLRAGVNTGELFF; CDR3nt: TGTGCCAGCAGCTTAAGGGCGGGAGTGAACACCGGGGAGCTGTTTTTT
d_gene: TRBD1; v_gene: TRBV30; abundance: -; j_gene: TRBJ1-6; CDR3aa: CACLRDRGSPLHF; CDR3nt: TGTGCCTGCCTCCGGGACAGGGGTTCACCCCTCCACTTT
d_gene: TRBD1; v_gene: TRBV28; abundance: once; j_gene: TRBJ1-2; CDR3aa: CASSSRGQNYGYTF; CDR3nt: TGTGCCAGCAGTTCCAGGGGACAGAACTATGGCTACACCTTC
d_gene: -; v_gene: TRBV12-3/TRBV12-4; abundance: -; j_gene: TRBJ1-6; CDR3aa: CASRGGYSPLHF; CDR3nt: TGTGCCAGCAGGGGGGGGTATTCACCCCTCCACTTT
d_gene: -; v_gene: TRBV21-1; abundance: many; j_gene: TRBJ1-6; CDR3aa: CASSGREGVDNSPLHF; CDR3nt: TGTGCCAGCAGCGGTAGGGAAGGGGTTGATAATTCACCCCTCCACTTT
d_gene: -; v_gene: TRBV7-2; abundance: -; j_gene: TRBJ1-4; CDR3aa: CASSLLGLGNEKLFF; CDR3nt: TGTGCCAGCAGCTTATTGGGGCTAGGTAATGAAAAACTGTTTTTT
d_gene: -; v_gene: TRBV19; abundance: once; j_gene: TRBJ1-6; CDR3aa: CASSPRTGTSYNSPLHF; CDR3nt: TGTGCCAGTAGTCCACGAACAGGGACCTCCTATAATTCACCCCTCCACTTT
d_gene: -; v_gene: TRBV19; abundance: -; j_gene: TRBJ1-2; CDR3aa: CASSPRLQAGGYTF; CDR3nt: TGTGCCAGTAGCCCTCGGTTACAGGCGGGGGGCTACACCTTC
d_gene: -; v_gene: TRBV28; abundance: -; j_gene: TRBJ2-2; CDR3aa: CASRDSPNTGELFF; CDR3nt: TGTGCCAGCAGGGACAGCCCTAACACCGGGGAGCTGTTTTTT
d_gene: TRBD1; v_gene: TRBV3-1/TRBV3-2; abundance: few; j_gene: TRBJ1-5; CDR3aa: CASSPHPQGGDQPQHF; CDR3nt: TGTGCCAGCAGCCCACACCCACAGGGGGGGGATCAGCCCCAGCATTTT
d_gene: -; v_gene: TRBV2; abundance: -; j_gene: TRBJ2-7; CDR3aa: CATLDTDYEQYF; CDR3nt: TGTGCCACGCTGGACACGGACTACGAGCAGTACTTC
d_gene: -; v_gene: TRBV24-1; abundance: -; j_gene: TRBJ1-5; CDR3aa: CATSEGAGDQPQHF; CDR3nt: TGTGCCACCAGTGAGGGAGCGGGGGATCAGCCCCAGCATTTT
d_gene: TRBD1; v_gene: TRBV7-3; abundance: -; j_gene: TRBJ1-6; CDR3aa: CASSLEGGTGVSPLHF; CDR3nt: TGTGCCAGCAGCTTGGAGGGGGGGACAGGGGTTTCACCCCTCCACTTT
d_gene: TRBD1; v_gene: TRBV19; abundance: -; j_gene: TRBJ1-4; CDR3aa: CASSHEGQAFLKLFF; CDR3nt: TGTGCCAGTAGCCACGAAGGACAGGCCTTTCTAAAACTGTTTTTT
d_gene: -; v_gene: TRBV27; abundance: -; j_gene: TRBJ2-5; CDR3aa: CATKRHGTSYQETQYF; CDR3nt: TGTGCCACCAAAAGGCACGGGACATCGTACCAAGAGACCCAGTACTTC
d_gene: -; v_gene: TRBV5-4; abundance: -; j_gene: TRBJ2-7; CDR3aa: CASREQGGEQYF; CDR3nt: TGTGCCAGCAGGGAACAGGGTGGCGAGCAGTACTTC
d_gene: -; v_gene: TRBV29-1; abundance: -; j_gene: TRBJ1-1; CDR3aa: CSVERNTEAFF; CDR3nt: TGCAGCGTTGAGAGGAACACTGAAGCTTTCTTT
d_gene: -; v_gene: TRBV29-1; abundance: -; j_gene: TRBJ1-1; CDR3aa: CSVIQGAGSTEAFF; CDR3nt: TGCAGCGTGATACAGGGAGCAGGGAGCACTGAAGCTTTCTTT
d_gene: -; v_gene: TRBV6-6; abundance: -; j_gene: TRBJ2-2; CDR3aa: CASSYSYTGELFF; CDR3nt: TGTGCCAGCAGTTACTCCTACACCGGGGAGCTGTTTTTT
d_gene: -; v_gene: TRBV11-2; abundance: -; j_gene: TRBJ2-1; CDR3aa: CASSLEDSWFHNEQFF; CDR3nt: TGTGCCAGCAGCTTGGAGGACAGCTGGTTCCACAATGAGCAGTTCTTC
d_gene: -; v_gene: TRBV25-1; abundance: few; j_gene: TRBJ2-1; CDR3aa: CASSETYGEQFF; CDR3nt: TGTGCCAGCAGTGAGACATACGGTGAGCAGTTCTTC
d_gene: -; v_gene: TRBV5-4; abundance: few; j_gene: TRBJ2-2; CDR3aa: CASSFSRQAPGELFF; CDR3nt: TGTGCCAGCAGCTTTTCCAGGCAAGCACCGGGGGAGCTGTTTTTT
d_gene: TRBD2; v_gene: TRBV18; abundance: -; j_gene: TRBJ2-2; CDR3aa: CASSPPGLAGNTGELFF; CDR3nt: TGTGCCAGCTCACCACCAGGGCTAGCGGGGAACACCGGGGAGCTGTTTTTT
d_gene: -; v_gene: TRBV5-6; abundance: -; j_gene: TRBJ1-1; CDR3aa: CASSLELKRGGAFF; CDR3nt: TGTGCCAGCAGCTTGGAGCTTAAAAGGGGCGGAGCTTTCTTT
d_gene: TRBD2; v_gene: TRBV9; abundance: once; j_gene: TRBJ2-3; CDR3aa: CASSVGAGSTDTQYF; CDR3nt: TGTGCCAGCAGCGTAGGAGCGGGGAGCACAGATACGCAGTATTTT
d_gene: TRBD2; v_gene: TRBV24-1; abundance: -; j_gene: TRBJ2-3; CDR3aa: CATSDLGTTWTQYF; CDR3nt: TGTGCCACCAGTGACTTGGGGACTACCTGGACGCAGTATTTT
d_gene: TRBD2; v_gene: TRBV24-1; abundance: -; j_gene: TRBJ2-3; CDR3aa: CATSDSASGHTDTQYF; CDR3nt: TGTGCCACCAGTGATTCGGCTAGCGGACACACAGATACGCAGTATTTT
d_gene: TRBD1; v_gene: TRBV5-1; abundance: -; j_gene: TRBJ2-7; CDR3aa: CASSFSGTDADEQYF; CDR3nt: TGCGCCAGCAGCTTCTCGGGGACAGATGCGGACGAGCAGTACTTC